A selection of T cell receptor beta chains follows, all from one sample in a study of read filtering for tumor transcriptome and immune sequencing. TCRdb re-derived calls from the reads in MiXCR, one entry per CDR3 protein. The repertoire holds over 35,000 distinct CDR3 sequences, with roughly an eighth as singletons. Sequencing input: a population of CD138-negative cells sorted from bone marrow. The receptors come from a donor at least 40 years old with multiple myeloma. Both conserved end residues are part of each CDR3. D genes are given only for firm matches. Part of the rows lack a size; the others show once, few, many or a class for expanded clones.

clone_size j_call d_call v_call cdr3_nt cdr3_aa
many TRBJ2-3 . TRBV30 TGTGCCTGGAGGGCGGGGAGGACAGATACGCAGTATTTT CAWRAGRTDTQYF
many TRBJ2-3 TRBD1 TRBV29-1 TGCAGCGTTGCGGACAGGGGGCTTTCTACGCAGTATTTT CSVADRGLSTQYF
many TRBJ1-4 . TRBV20-1 TGCAGTGCAACTACAGGGTCCCATGAAAAACTGTTTTTT CSATTGSHEKLFF
many TRBJ2-5 TRBD2 TRBV29-1 TGCAGCGTTTCATCTGGCGCGGGAGGGGCCCAAGAGACCCAGTACTTC CSVSSGAGGAQETQYF
. TRBJ2-1 . TRBV20-1 TGCAGTGCTGATACCGAGGTTAGCTCCTACAATGAGCAGTTCTTC CSADTEVSSYNEQFF
many TRBJ2-3 . TRBV6-2/TRBV6-3 TGTGCCAGCAGGATCTCAACTTCGGACAGAATTAGCACAGATACGCAGTATTTT CASRISTSDRISTDTQYF
many TRBJ1-5 . TRBV20-1 TGCAGTGCTAGAAACCAGGGGAAAGATCAGCCCCAGCATTTT CSARNQGKDQPQHF
many TRBJ1-1 . TRBV29-1 TGCAGCGTTGGATACGGGAACACTGAAGCTTTCTTT CSVGYGNTEAFF
many TRBJ2-5 TRBD1 TRBV29-1 TGCAGCGTTGAATTAGGGGACAGGGGTGTGGAGACCCAGTACTTC CSVELGDRGVETQYF
many TRBJ2-7 TRBD1 TRBV19 TGTGCCAGTAGTACCCTCATGGGGACAGGGTACGAGCAGTACTTC CASSTLMGTGYEQYF
. TRBJ2-2 TRBD2 TRBV20-1 TGCAGTGCTAGAGATGGGAGCGGGAGACTTACCGGGGAGCTGTTTTTT CSARDGSGRLTGELFF
few TRBJ2-1 . TRBV4-3 TGCGCCAGCAGCCAAGAAGTGAGGGGTGAGCAGTTCTTC CASSQEVRGEQFF
many TRBJ2-1 TRBD2 TRBV9 TGTGCCAGCAGACCCGGCGGGAGCGGCCGACGTGAGCAGTTCTTC CASRPGGSGRREQFF
few TRBJ2-5 TRBD1 TRBV24-1 TGTGCCACCAGTGAGGGCGACGGACAGGGGGTTTTGGAGACCCAGTACTTC CATSEGDGQGVLETQYF
many TRBJ2-1 . TRBV12-5 TGTGCTAGTGGTTTAGGGCTATACAATGAGCAGTTCTTC CASGLGLYNEQFF
many TRBJ1-2 . TRBV24-1 TGTGCCACCGAGGGGGAGGGATATGGCTACACCTTC CATEGEGYGYTF
many TRBJ2-7 . TRBV18 TGTGCCAGCTCACCACCGAGTCGTGGAAAGATGCAGTACTTC CASSPPSRGKMQYF
. TRBJ2-3 . TRBV6-6 TGTGCCAGCAGTTACGGGGAGGGGGGAAGGATTACGCAGTATTTT CASSYGEGGRITQYF
. TRBJ1-5 TRBD1 TRBV18 TGTGCCAGCTCACCGGACAGGGGGGGCAATCAGCCCCAGCATTTT CASSPDRGGNQPQHF
many TRBJ2-3 TRBD2 TRBV29-1 TGCAGCGGCGGGGGTATACAATCCGATACGCAGTATTTT CSGGGIQSDTQYF
few TRBJ2-2 . TRBV2 TGTGCCAGCAGTGACTTAGGGTACGCCGGGGAGCTGTTTTTT CASSDLGYAGELFF
few TRBJ2-3 . TRBV28 TGTGCCAGCAGGGACCAAGGGTGGAAAAAGTATTTT CASRDQGWKKYF
many TRBJ2-1 TRBD2 TRBV28 TGTGCCAGCAGTCCCCTAGCGGGAGGATGGTACAATGAGCAGTTCTTC CASSPLAGGWYNEQFF
many TRBJ2-5 TRBD2 TRBV2 TGTGCCAGCACCGGGACTAGATTAGAGACCCAGTACTTC CASTGTRLETQYF
. TRBJ2-7 . TRBV6-6 TGTGCCAGCAGCGGGAGCTCCTACGAGCAGTACTTC CASSGSSYEQYF
many TRBJ2-7 TRBD2 TRBV20-1 TGCAGTGCTAGGACTAGCGGGAGTACCTACGAGCAGTACTTC CSARTSGSTYEQYF
many TRBJ2-1 . TRBV29-1 TGCAGCGTGGGCCGCGCGGGATCCTACAATGAGCAGTTCTTC CSVGRAGSYNEQFF
many TRBJ2-7 . TRBV5-5 TGTGCCAGCAGCTTGCCTGGGAGGCAGCAGTACTTC CASSLPGRQQYF
. TRBJ2-1 TRBD1 TRBV6-5 TGTGCCAGCAGTCACTCCGGGACAGCGATGGATGAGCAGTTCTTC CASSHSGTAMDEQFF
hyperexpanded TRBJ2-5 . TRBV9 TGTGCCAGCAGCCCCAACGGACGGAAACAAGAGACCCAGTACTTC CASSPNGRKQETQYF
. TRBJ2-7 . TRBV5-1 TGCGCCAGCAATCGAGCTCCGGGACTGGGGAACGAGCAGTACTTC CASNRAPGLGNEQYF
many TRBJ2-1 TRBD2 TRBV29-1 TGCAGCGTTGAAGTTGCCGGGACTAGTGGAACCCATGAGCAGTTCTTC CSVEVAGTSGTHEQFF
many TRBJ2-1 . TRBV5-1 TGCGCCAGCAGCTTGGGTAAAATTGAGCAGTTCTTC CASSLGKIEQFF
many TRBJ1-4 . TRBV30 TGTGCCTGGAGTGTATCCAGGGTGAATGAAAAACTGTTTTTT CAWSVSRVNEKLFF
few TRBJ1-2 . TRBV7-7 TGTGCTAGCAGCTTCGGTTGGGGAATTAATGGCTACACCTTC CASSFGWGINGYTF
many TRBJ2-7 TRBD2 TRBV4-2 TGTGCCAGCAGCCAAGAGGGAGCGGGAACCCCCCTCTCCTACGAGCAGTACTTC CASSQEGAGTPLSYEQYF
many TRBJ2-7 . TRBV20-1 TGCAGTGCTAGAGATGGTGACAGGTCCTCCTACGAGCAGTACTTC CSARDGDRSSYEQYF
few TRBJ1-1 TRBD1 TRBV28 TGTGCCAGCAGTCCCGGAGGGACAGGGAATTTGGAAACTGAAGCTTTCTTT CASSPGGTGNLETEAFF
many TRBJ2-1 . TRBV7-9 TGTGCCAGCAGCCCCCCCAGCCACAATGAGCAGTTCTTC CASSPPSHNEQFF
many TRBJ2-7 . TRBV4-1 TGCGCCAGCAGCGAGGGACCGGGGGCTTATTACGAGCAGTACTTC CASSEGPGAYYEQYF
. TRBJ2-5 . TRBV19 TGTGCCAGTAGTAAAGGAGGGCTAGCAAGAGAGACCCAGTACTTC CASSKGGLARETQYF
many TRBJ2-7 TRBD2 TRBV10-3 TGTGCCATCAGTGGGACTAGCGGGAGTCCCCACGAGCAGTACTTC CAISGTSGSPHEQYF
many TRBJ2-7 TRBD2 TRBV6-2/TRBV6-3 TGTGCCAGCAGTCGATTTACGGGACTAGCGGGAGGCTACGAGCAGTACTTC CASSRFTGLAGGYEQYF
many TRBJ2-7 . TRBV13 TGTGCCAGCAGCTTAGTGGGTGGAGGGACAGTACTGAAGGAGCAGTACTTC CASSLVGGGTVLKEQYF
. TRBJ1-5 . TRBV28 TGTGCCAGCACCCCACTCCAACAAAGCAATCAGCCCCAGCATTTT CASTPLQQSNQPQHF
many TRBJ2-5 . TRBV30 TGTGCCTGGGTTGCGCCTCGGGGAGAGACCCAGTACTTC CAWVAPRGETQYF
many TRBJ2-5 TRBD1 TRBV11-2 TGTGCCAGCAGCCCCAAAACAGGGGGCCTAGAGACCCAGTACTTC CASSPKTGGLETQYF
. TRBJ1-1 . TRBV7-9 TGTGCCAGCAGCCGACAGGAGAACACTGAAGCTTTCTTT CASSRQENTEAFF
many TRBJ2-6 . TRBV29-1 TGCAGCGTTTCCGGGACATTTGAGGCCAACGTCCTGACTTTC CSVSGTFEANVLTF
many TRBJ2-2 . TRBV29-1 TGCAGCGTTGTAGGAGGGTCCGGGGAGCTGTTTTTT CSVVGGSGELFF
. TRBJ2-3 TRBD2 TRBV18 TGTGCCAGCTCACCACCGTCGGGGGGGATAACAGATACGCAGTATTTT CASSPPSGGITDTQYF
many TRBJ1-1 . TRBV14 TGTGCCAGCAGCCGCCGAACCCCAGCTATGAACACTGAAGCTTTCTTT CASSRRTPAMNTEAFF